The 8 T cell receptor beta chains below were found in one sample sequenced in a study of identical twins. MiXCR, run by TCRdb on the 5' RACE reads, gives a single entry per CDR3 protein. The table includes 450,000 to 600,000 distinct CDR3 sequences, about a fifth detected once. In addition, the sample was reused for a study of yellow fever vaccine responses in identical twins.

The specimen was CD4+ T cells sorted from blood. The source of these receptors is a woman aged 18-29 years in good health.

This chain joins TRBV29-1 and TRBJ2-7, with 8 positions matching TRBD1. V shed 7 bases and J 5 bases; nucleotides not matched to a gene: 4. This CDR3 contains 11 residues. Germline loops: CDR1 SQVTM, CDR2 ANQGSEA. The CDR3 region is CSAGQGHEQYF. For the CDR3, the DNA is TGCAGCGCCGGACAGGGCCACGAGCAGTACTTC.

In this sample, this clonotype turned up a few times. V is TRBV27 and J is TRBJ2-7; D unclear. CDR3 length equals 14 residues. The V end lost 2 bases, the J end lost 3 bases, and 11 bases lay between the germline ends. Germline V gives CDR1 MNHEY, CDR2 SMNVEV (reference sequence). CDR3 in amino acids: CASSLRRTLYEQYF. In nucleotides, the CDR3 is TGTGCCAGCAGTTTACGACGGACCCTCTACGAGCAGTACTTC.

This clonotype has more than one count but fewer than ten. The V gene is TRBV7-8, the J gene TRBJ2-1; 8 nucleotides match TRBD2. Germline CDR1 SGHVS, CDR2 FQNEAQ. The V gene end was trimmed by 3 bases and the J gene end by 8 bases; junction bases not matched to a gene: 12. This CDR3 is 16 amino acids long. The CDR3, as DNA: TGTGCCAGCAGCTTGACAGGTGGCGGGAGGAGGGATGAGCAGTTCTTC. Its protein product is CASSLTGGGRRDEQFF.

The rearrangement uses TRBV2 and TRBJ1-1; no clear D gene. Germline V lookup: CDR1 SNHLY, CDR2 FYNNEI. The CDR3 length is 11 residues. V lost 1 base and J 10 bases, leaving 7 bases between the germline ends. The CDR3 nucleotides are TGTGCCAGCAGTGAAGGGATCGGAGCTTTCTTT. As protein: CASSEGIGAFF.

This clonotype showed up just a few times. The chain joins TRBV10-3 to TRBJ2-3; D is undetermined. This CDR3 spans 15 amino acids. V shed 0 bases and J shed 0 bases, with 7 bases lying between them. Germline CDR1 and CDR2: ENHRY and SYGVKD. This chain's CDR3 is CAISESQESTDTQYF. CDR3 nucleotide sequence: TGTGCCATCAGTGAGTCTCAGGAAAGCACAGATACGCAGTATTTT.

The chain links TRBV6-1 to TRBJ1-2; D is ambiguous. The V end was cut by 2 bases, the J end by 6 bases, with 10 bases between. Germline V gene data show CDR1 as MNHNS and CDR2 as SASEGT. The CDR3 is made up of 13 amino acids. This chain's CDR3 is CASSEQVDDGYTF. DNA for the CDR3: TGTGCCAGCAGTGAACAGGTGGACGATGGCTACACCTTC.

In DNA form, the CDR3 reads TGCAGTGCTAGAGTGCCCGGGGGAGTCACAGATACGCAGTATTTT. This codes for CSARVPGGVTDTQYF. V gene TRBV20-1 combines with J gene TRBJ2-3; D might be TRBD2 (6 bases). CDR1 and CDR2 (germline): DFQATT, SNEGSKA (reference sequence). The CDR3 loop spans 15 amino acids. Between the trimmed V and J ends, which lost 1 base and 2 bases, there was a span of 13 bases.

This chain joins TRBV7-9 and TRBJ2-7, with 12 bases aligning to TRBD1. The CDR3 spans 14 residues. V shed 4 bases and J 5 bases; nucleotides not matched to a gene: 3. Per germline, CDR1 SEHNR and CDR2 FQNEAQ (reference sequence). The CDR3 spells CASSSGTGGDEQYV. The CDR3, as DNA: TGTGCCAGCAGCTCCGGGACAGGGGGCGACGAGCAGTACGTC.